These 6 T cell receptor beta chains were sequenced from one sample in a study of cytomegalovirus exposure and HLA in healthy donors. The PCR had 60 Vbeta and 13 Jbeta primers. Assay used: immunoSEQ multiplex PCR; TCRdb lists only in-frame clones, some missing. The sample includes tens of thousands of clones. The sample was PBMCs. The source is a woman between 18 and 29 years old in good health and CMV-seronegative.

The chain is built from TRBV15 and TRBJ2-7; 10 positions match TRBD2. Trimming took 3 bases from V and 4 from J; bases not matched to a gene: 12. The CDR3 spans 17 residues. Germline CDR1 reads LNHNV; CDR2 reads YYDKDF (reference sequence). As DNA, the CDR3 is TGTGCCACCAGCAGTGGCCAGGGGTTAGCGGGGGGATACGAGCAGTACTTC. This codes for CATSSGQGLAGGYEQYF.

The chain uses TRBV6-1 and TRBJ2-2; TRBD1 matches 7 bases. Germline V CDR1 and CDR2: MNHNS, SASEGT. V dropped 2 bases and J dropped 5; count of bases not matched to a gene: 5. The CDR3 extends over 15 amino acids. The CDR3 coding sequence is TGTGCCAGCAGTGAATGGGCAGGGGGAACCGGGGAGCTGTTTTTT. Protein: CASSEWAGGTGELFF.

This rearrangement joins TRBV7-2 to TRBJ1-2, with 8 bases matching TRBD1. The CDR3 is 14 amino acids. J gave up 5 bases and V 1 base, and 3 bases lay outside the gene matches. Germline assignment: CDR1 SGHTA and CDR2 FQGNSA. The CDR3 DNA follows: TGTGCCAGCAGCTTAGGGACAGGGCAATATGGCTACACCTTC. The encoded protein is CASSLGTGQYGYTF. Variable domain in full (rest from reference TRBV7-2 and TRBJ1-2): GAGVSQSPSNKVTEKGKDVELRCDPISGHTALYWYRQSLGQGLEFLIYFQGNSAPDKSGLPSDRFSAERTGGSVSTLTIQRTQQEDSAVYLCASSLGTGQYGYTFGSGTRLTVV.

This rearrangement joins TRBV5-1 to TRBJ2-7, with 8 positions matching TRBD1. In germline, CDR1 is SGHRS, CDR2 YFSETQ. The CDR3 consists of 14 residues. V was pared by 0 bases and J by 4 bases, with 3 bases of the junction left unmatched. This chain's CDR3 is CASSLGTGFYEQYF. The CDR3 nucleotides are TGCGCCAGCAGCTTGGGGACAGGGTTTTACGAGCAGTACTTC.

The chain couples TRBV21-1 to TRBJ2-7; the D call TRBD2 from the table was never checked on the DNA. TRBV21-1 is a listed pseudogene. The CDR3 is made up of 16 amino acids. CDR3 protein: CASSKEGVSLWCEQYF. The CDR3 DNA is TGTGCCAGCAGCAAAGAAGGAGTCTCCCTTTGGTGCGAGCAGTACTTC.

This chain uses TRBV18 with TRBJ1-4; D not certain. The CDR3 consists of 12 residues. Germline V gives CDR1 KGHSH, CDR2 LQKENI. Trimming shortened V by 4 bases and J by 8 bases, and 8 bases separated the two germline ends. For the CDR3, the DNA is TGTGCCAGCTCACGCGGCGGCGAAAAACTGTTTTTT. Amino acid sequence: CASSRGGEKLFF.